This record concerns one T cell receptor beta chain sequence. The sample is drawn from a study of blood T cell repertoires in COVID-19. Germline CDR1 is MGHRA and CDR2 is YSYEKL. V trimming: 3 bases; J trimming: 2 bases; junction bases outside the gene matches: 3. CDR3 size: 14 residues. Participant age was roughly 18 to 90 years, and participants resided in roughly 24 US areas. Cohort assignment relied on participant-reported clinical history. Donors in Cohort 3 who had recovered were those with two negative PCRs, healthcare professional clearance, or resolution of their symptoms. Measured with immunoSEQ multiplex PCR; TCRdb has only the in-frame clones, and not every one. The sample lists around 130,000 clones, around nine tenths occurring once.

The sequence came from a woman aged 45-65 years who had recovered from COVID-19. The sequencing sample was made of PBMCs or T cells enriched from blood (not recorded which). The chain is built from TRBV4-1 and TRBJ2-5; TRBD2 aligns across 7 bases. This CDR3 is CASSQSGLQETQYF. The CDR3, as DNA: TGCGCCAGCAGCCAGTCGGGACTACAAGAGACCCAGTACTTC.